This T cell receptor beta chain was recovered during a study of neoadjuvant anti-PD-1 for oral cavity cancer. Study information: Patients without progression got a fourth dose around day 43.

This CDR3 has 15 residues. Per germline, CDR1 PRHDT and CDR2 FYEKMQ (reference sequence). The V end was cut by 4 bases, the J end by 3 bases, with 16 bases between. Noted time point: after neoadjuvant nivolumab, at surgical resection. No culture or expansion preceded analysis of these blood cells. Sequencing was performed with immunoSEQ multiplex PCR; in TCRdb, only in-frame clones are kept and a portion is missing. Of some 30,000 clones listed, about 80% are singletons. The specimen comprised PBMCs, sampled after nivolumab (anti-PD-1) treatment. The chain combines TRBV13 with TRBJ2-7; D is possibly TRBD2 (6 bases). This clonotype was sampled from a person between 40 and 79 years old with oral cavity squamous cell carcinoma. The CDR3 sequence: CASSSGGRGVYEQYF. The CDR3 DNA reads TGTGCCAGCAGCTCCGGGGGTCGGGGTGTCTACGAGCAGTACTTC.